The next 5 T cell receptor beta chains were all read from a single sample in a study of neurological immune-mediated disorders. TCRdb re-analysed the 5' RACE reads in MiXCR, keeping a single row per CDR3 protein. The sample lists around 69,000 distinct CDR3 sequences; under 5% were seen once. Sequenced: PBMCs. Receptor source: a man aged 25 to 45 with multiple sclerosis.

This clonotype was counted at least ten times. The chain has TRBV11-2 and TRBJ1-1; tentative D call: TRBD1 (6 bases). V gave up 2 bases and J gave up 6 bases, with 13 bases separating them. The CDR3 totals 14 residues. Germline loops: CDR1 SGHAT, CDR2 FQNNGV. The CDR3 region has the DNA TGTGCCAGCAGCTTAATCCGGCGGGGGCCTGAAGCTTTCTTT. The encoded protein is CASSLIRRGPEAFF.

This clonotype was picked up a small number of times. The chain carries TRBV15 and TRBJ1-4; unclear D gene. The germline CDR1 and CDR2 sequences are LNHNV and YYDKDF (reference sequence). V was shortened by 3 bases and J by 4 bases, with 12 bases between the two germline ends. The CDR3 spans 15 residues. CDR3 loop: CATSSMVGRNEKLFF. The CDR3 nucleotides read TGTGCCACCAGCAGCATGGTGGGCCGTAATGAAAAACTGTTTTTT.

This clonotype was seen many times. The chain uses TRBV6-6 and TRBJ2-7; the D is unclear. With 4 bases removed from V and 2 bases from J, the gap between germline ends came to 12 bases. The germline V gene has CDR1 MNHNY and CDR2 SVGAGI (reference sequence). The CDR3 extends over 14 amino acids. The CDR3 loop reads CASSFPENPYEQYV. CDR3 in DNA: TGTGCCAGCAGTTTTCCAGAGAACCCCTACGAGCAGTACGTC.

In its sample, this clonotype was seen many times. V gene TRBV2 combines with J gene TRBJ2-5; D may match TRBD1 or TRBD2 (5 bases each). The ends were cut back, 6 bases at V and 7 bases at J, with 18 bases in the middle. Germline V gene lookup returns CDR1 SNHLY and CDR2 FYNNEI. This CDR3 is built from 14 residues. The CDR3 sequence: CASRADSGRGTQYF. The CDR3 DNA reads TGTGCCAGCAGGGCCGACTCGGGGCGCGGGACCCAGTACTTC. The full variable domain, rest sourced from reference TRBV2 and TRBJ2-5, is EPEVTQTPSHQVTQMGQEVILRCVPISNHLYFYWYRQILGQKVEFLVSFYNNEISEKSEIFDDQFSVERPDGSNFTLKIRSTKLEDSAMYFCASRADSGRGTQYFGPGTRLLVL.

Worth noting for this clonotype: This could be a read error, since a much larger clone is one nucleotide away. J is TRBJ2-3 and V is TRBV5-1; D unresolved. CDR3 length: 14 amino acids. Germline CDR1 is SGHRS and CDR2 is YFSETQ. V gave up 0 bases and J gave up 5 bases, with 10 bases separating them. The CDR3 DNA reads as TGCGCCAGCAGCTTGGGTACAATCGGAGATACGCAGTATTTT. Its translation: CASSLGTIGDTQYF. Looking up the rest from reference TRBV5-1 and TRBJ2-3 gives the full variable domain: KAGVTQTPRYLIKTRGQQVTLSCSPISGHRSVSWYQQTPGQGLQFLFEYFSETQRNKGNFPGRFSGRQFSNSRSEMNVSTLELGDSALYLCASSLGTIGDTQYFGPGTRLTVL.